The T cell receptor (beta chain) described here comes from a study of blood T cell repertoires in COVID-19. Per the study methods: Quantification of nucleated cells was approximated via reference gene primer amplification. Libraries were prepared by immunoSEQ multiplex PCR; TCRdb keeps only in-frame clonotypes and omits some of them. That table supplies the V and J calls and clone size; D and trimming were determined from the DNA. The sample records a few hundred thousand clones, approximately 83% being singletons. Cohort placement rested on clinical history that participants reported themselves. Before being deemed recovered, Cohort 3 donors had two negative PCRs, clearance, or symptom resolution. Germline CDR1 and CDR2: LNHNV and YYDKDF (reference sequence). This CDR3 spans 13 amino acids. Trimming removed 0 bases at V and 3 bases at J, with 6 bases between.

This clonotype was obtained from a man aged 50-60 years who had recovered from COVID-19. This chain joins TRBV15 and TRBJ2-7; no clear D gene. The sequenced sample consisted of PBMCs or T cells enriched from blood (not recorded which). This chain's CDR3 is CATSRDPSYEQYF. CDR3 nucleotide sequence: TGTGCCACCAGCAGAGACCCCAGCTACGAGCAGTACTTC. Supplemented by reference TRBV15 and TRBJ2-7, the full variable domain reads DAMVIQNPRYQVTQFGKPVTLSCSQTLNHNVMYWYQQKSSQAPKLLFHYYDKDFNNEADTPDNFQSRRPNTSFCFLDIRSPGLGDTAMYLCATSRDPSYEQYFGPGTRLTVT.